Sequencing of this T cell receptor beta chain was carried out in a study of T-cell reconstitution after alpha-beta-depleted transplantation in children. Library preparation (for TCRbeta) was performed with unique molecular identifiers. TCRdb reanalysed the PCR reads using MiXCR and keeps one entry per CDR3 protein. The table has about 240,000 distinct CDR3 sequences, about 12% seen once; the top ten hold approximately 2.9%. The germline V and J ends were trimmed by 7 bases and 4 bases, with 16 bases remaining between them. Germline CDR1 reads MNHEY; CDR2 reads SVGAGI. This CDR3 comprises 14 residues. Many counts were recorded for this clonotype.

Sequenced here: PBMCs from the stem cell graft donor, sampled from the stem cell graft. This sequence joins TRBV6-5 and TRBJ1-2; D may be TRBD1 (6 bases). The clonotype comes from a human donor who donated a stem cell graft to a child with acute lymphoblastic leukemia. In DNA form, the CDR3 reads TGTGCCAGCACCAAAGGGGGGTACGGCTATGGCTACACCTTC. This codes for CASTKGGYGYGYTF.